This T cell receptor (beta chain) stems from a study of cytomegalovirus exposure and HLA in healthy donors. PCR primers comprised 60 Vbeta and 13 Jbeta primers. Clones were sequenced by immunoSEQ multiplex PCR, and TCRdb holds only the in-frame ones, with some missing. Among 200,000 to 250,000 clones listed, approximately 78% were seen once. The sequence derives from a woman in her 40s in good health and CMV-seronegative. The sequenced sample consisted of PBMCs.

DNA of the CDR3: TGTGCCAGTAGTATAGATGGTCCCCTGACAGGGAACACTGAAGCTTTCTTT. This sequence encodes CASSIDGPLTGNTEAFF. V and J are TRBV19 and TRBJ1-1, with D possibly TRBD1 on 6 matching bases. This CDR3 is 17 amino acids long. Between the trimmed V and J ends, which lost 0 bases and 1 base, there was a span of 15 bases. The V gene's germline CDR1 is LNHDA and CDR2 SQIVND (reference sequence).